This entry describes one T cell receptor beta chain. This sample is part of a study of blood T cell repertoires in COVID-19. For the study at large: Researchers got acute and convalescent COVID-19 samples from the United States, Italy and Spain. T cells, B-cell-depleted T cells, or PBMCs supplied cDNA or gDNA.

The authors' processing: For nucleated cells, counts were estimated from reference gene primer amplification. The method was immunoSEQ multiplex PCR; TCRdb's version includes in-frame clones alone and lacks a portion of them. V and J calls and clone size are copied from that table; D and trimming were computed from the DNA. The sample lists over 90,000 clones, 70% to 90% occurring once. Germline values: CDR1 SEHNR, CDR2 FQNEAQ (reference sequence). With V trimmed by 6 bases and J by 2 bases, 3 bases remained unmatched. The CDR3 contains 13 residues. The material sequenced was peripheral blood. The receptor was derived from a man older than 75 with acute or convalescent COVID-19. The chain is built from TRBV7-9 and TRBJ2-5; 7 bases fit TRBD2. The CDR3 spells CASSTSEQETQYF. The CDR3, as DNA: TGTGCCAGCAGTACTAGCGAACAAGAGACCCAGTACTTC.